This note documents a single T cell receptor (beta chain) sequence. This clone was found many times. No cognate antigen has been identified for it. Base quality data are lacking; no much larger clone is found one base away. TCRbeta CDR3 regions were amplified from genomic DNA by means of the immunoSEQ Assay, a bias-controlled multiplex PCR. Turning to the authors' computational methods: The number of nucleated cells in each sample was estimated from the amplification of reference gene primers within the assay. To quantify the absolute abundance of each unique TCRbeta CDR3 rearrangement, sequence reads were collapsed and filtered. Productive Simpson clonality was computed per sample as the square root of Simpson's diversity index over productive rearrangements. TCRdb holds this immuneACCESS table with in-frame rearrangements only. Some clones are missing; in checked studies, unresolved V genes explain under half, and the rest has no known cause. For V, J and clone size, that table is used; D and trimming come from the DNA. For this sample the table gives under 250,000 clones, of which around four fifths were detected only once. The ten largest clones capture approximately 2.6% of the sample.

This specimen comes from a study of blood T cell repertoires in COVID-19 (TCRdb year 2020). As for the study more broadly: Samples covering the acute and convalescent phases of COVID-19 were provided by collaborators in the United States, Italy and Spain. The samples were drawn from the first 160 participants of the ongoing ImmuneRACE study and from some 1,300 subjects provided by 6 global collaborators. The material from the prospective study consisted of cDNA or gDNA derived from T cells, B-cell-depleted T cells, or PBMCs. The repertoires were released in a freely available public database intended as a resource for research on the immune response to SARS-CoV-2. Where available, HLA class I and class II types were taken from metadata supplied by the sample provider and were not determined by assay-based typing. Deeply sampled blood TCRbeta repertoires from subjects exposed to, actively infected with, or recovered from COVID-19 were included in the dataset. The sample metadata nearly always contained a de-identified subject ID, COVID-19 status, age in years and sex. What the authors observed across the whole study: How much clinical and demographic metadata was included differed by source and by participant, and the metadata was provided uncurated.

Germline trimming amounts to 4 bases on V and 8 bases on J, with 11 as the count of junction bases outside the gene matches. CDR1 and CDR2 are drawn from the germline V gene: LGHNA, YNFKEQ. From its cysteine to its phenylalanine, the CDR3 spans 16 amino acids. CDR3 DNA is the only sequence kept; it has 48 bases, read in frame from the first base. The collaborating institutions used their own protocols to collect whole blood in K2EDTA tubes. For TCRbeta analysis, collaborator samples were shipped as frozen whole blood, as isolated PBMCs, or as DNA extracted from either sample type. This receptor was obtained from a woman aged 70-85 years with active or convalescent COVID-19. This receptor chain uses TRBV4-2 and TRBJ1-6; TRBD1 lines up with 7 middle nucleotides. The sequenced sample was peripheral blood. The CDR3 in this case is CASSRTLDRVDSPLHF. The sequenced DNA: TGTGCCAGCAGCCGTACACTAGACAGGGTTGATTCACCCCTCCACTTT.